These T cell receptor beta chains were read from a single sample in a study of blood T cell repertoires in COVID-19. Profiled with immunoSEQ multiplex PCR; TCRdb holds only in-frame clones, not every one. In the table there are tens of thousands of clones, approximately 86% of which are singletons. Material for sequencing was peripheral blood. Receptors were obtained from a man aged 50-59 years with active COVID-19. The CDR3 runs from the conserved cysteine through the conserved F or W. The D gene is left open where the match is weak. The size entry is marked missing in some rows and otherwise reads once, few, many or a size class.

TGTGCCAGCAGCCAAGAATTTGCCAGGGCTGACTATGGCTACACCTTC	CASSQEFARADYGYTF	.	TRBV4-2	TRBJ1-2	.
TGTGCCACCAGTGATTTGCCCGGGACAGACACCGGGGAGCTGTTTTTT	CATSDLPGTDTGELFF	TRBD1	TRBV24-1	TRBJ2-2	.
TGTGCCAGCAGCCAAGCGGGACCCCCCTACAATGAGCAGTTCTTC	CASSQAGPPYNEQFF	TRBD2	TRBV5-4	TRBJ2-1	.
TGTGCCAGCAGCTCTAAGGGGGCAGGCGTTGGCTATGGCTACACCTTC	CASSSKGAGVGYGYTF	TRBD1	TRBV7-2	TRBJ1-2	.
TGTGCCATCAGCGCAGAGAACACTGAAGCTTTCTTT	CAISAENTEAFF	.	TRBV10-3	TRBJ1-1	.
TGTGCCAGCAGCTTGACCTCGGGATTGGATGGCTACACCTTC	CASSLTSGLDGYTF	.	TRBV7-9	TRBJ1-2	.
TGTGCCAGCAGCTCGAGGCTGTTAGCTAACTATGGCTACACCTTC	CASSSRLLANYGYTF	.	TRBV11-2	TRBJ1-2	.
TGCGCCAGCAGCTTGGGGCTAGCGGGACAAGGGGAGCAGTTCTTC	CASSLGLAGQGEQFF	TRBD2	TRBV5-1	TRBJ2-1	.
TGTGCCAGCTCAACAGCCGGGACAGGGCCCGGAAACACCATATATTTT	CASSTAGTGPGNTIYF	TRBD1	TRBV18	TRBJ1-3	.
TGTGCCAGCAGCTTAGGGACAGTAAATACGCAGTATTTT	CASSLGTVNTQYF	.	TRBV7-9	TRBJ2-3	.
TGTGCCAGCAGTCCCTCAAGACTAGCCAGTGACGAGCAGTTCTTC	CASSPSRLASDEQFF	TRBD2	TRBV27	TRBJ2-1	.
TGTGCCAGCAGCGTCGACGGGAGCTCTGGAAACACCATATATTTT	CASSVDGSSGNTIYF	.	TRBV5-4	TRBJ1-3	.
TGTGCCAGCGGGGACTACAGGGAGGGTACTGAAGCTTTCTTT	CASGDYREGTEAFF	.	TRBV2	TRBJ1-1	.
TGTGCCAGCAGTTCAGGCCCTAGCACAGATACGCAGTATTTT	CASSSGPSTDTQYF	.	TRBV6-2/TRBV6-3	TRBJ2-3	.
TGTGCCAGCAGTCCCCAGGGACAGATTGCCTACAATGAGCAGTTCTTC	CASSPQGQIAYNEQFF	TRBD1	TRBV6-2/TRBV6-3	TRBJ2-1	.
TGCGCCAGCCTAGGGGGGGGGCGTCTAGGGGAGCTGTTTTTT	CASLGGGRLGELFF	.	TRBV10-2	TRBJ2-2	.
TGTGCCAGCAGCAGGCCGGGACTAGCGTTGGGTTACAATGAGCAGTTCTTC	CASSRPGLALGYNEQFF	TRBD2	TRBV5-4	TRBJ2-1	.
TGTGCCAGCAGTCAAGGACAGGGGTGGGAGACCCAGTACTTC	CASSQGQGWETQYF	TRBD1	TRBV7-9	TRBJ2-5	.
TGTGCCAGCAGCCCAGGGACAGGGACGTACTTC	CASSPGTGTYF	TRBD1	TRBV7-9	TRBJ2-5	few
TGCGCCAGCAGCCAAGAACCGTCCGGCTACGAGCAGTACTTC	CASSQEPSGYEQYF	.	TRBV4-1	TRBJ2-7	few
TGTGCCAGCAGTGAAGGGACAGCGAACAATTCACCCCTCCACTTT	CASSEGTANNSPLHF	.	TRBV6-1	TRBJ1-6	.
TGTGCCAGCAGTTACTCGGGGACTAGCGGAATATACAATGAGCAGTTCTTC	CASSYSGTSGIYNEQFF	TRBD2	TRBV6-2/TRBV6-3	TRBJ2-1	few
TGTGCCAGCGGGACAGGGGTGGGGACCGGGGAGCTGTTTTTT	CASGTGVGTGELFF	TRBD1	TRBV2	TRBJ2-2	.
TGTGCCAGTAGCCCCATCTGGTTTGCGGGAGCCACCGGGGAGCTGTTTTTT	CASSPIWFAGATGELFF	TRBD2	TRBV19	TRBJ2-2	.
TGTGCCAGCAGCCAAGGGGGCGGCGGTGAAAAACTGTTTTTT	CASSQGGGGEKLFF	.	TRBV3-1/TRBV3-2	TRBJ1-4	.
TGTGCCAGCAGCCAAGACCGTGCGGTAGCGGAGAGGGATACGCAGTATTTT	CASSQDRAVAERDTQYF	.	TRBV3-1/TRBV3-2	TRBJ2-3	.
TGTGCCAGCAGCTCTGGGGGGGTCACGAACACCGGGGAGCTGTTTTTT	CASSSGGVTNTGELFF	TRBD2	TRBV7-8	TRBJ2-2	few
TGTGCCAGCAGCGAGAGGGACAGGGAGAAAGCAGATACGCAGTATTTT	CASSERDREKADTQYF	TRBD1	TRBV9	TRBJ2-3	.
TGCGCCAGCAGCGTAACCGGGACAGGGAACCCCGGGGAGCTGTTTTTT	CASSVTGTGNPGELFF	TRBD1	TRBV5-1	TRBJ2-2	.
TGCGCCAGCAGGATCGGACAGGGTGATGGCTACACCTTC	CASRIGQGDGYTF	TRBD1	TRBV5-1	TRBJ1-2	.
TGTGCCAGCAGTGAAGCGCCTCCGGGGGCTGAAGCTTTCTTT	CASSEAPPGAEAFF	.	TRBV6-1	TRBJ1-1	.
TGTGCCAGCAGCAAAGCGGAGAGGGGAGGGCCGAACACAGATACGCAGTATTTT	CASSKAERGGPNTDTQYF	.	TRBV21-1	TRBJ2-3	.
TGCAGCGTTGAAACTAGCGGGCCCACAGATACGCAGTATTTT	CSVETSGPTDTQYF	TRBD2	TRBV29-1	TRBJ2-3	.
TGTGCCAGCAGCCTAACGAGCTCCTACGAGCAGTACTTC	CASSLTSSYEQYF	.	TRBV27	TRBJ2-7	.
TGCGCCAGCAGCTTGGCCCCGGATTCACCCCTCCACTTT	CASSLAPDSPLHF	.	TRBV5-1	TRBJ1-6	.
TGTGCCAGCAGCGTAGATCAGCGGGGGACCTACACCGGGGAGCTGTTTTTT	CASSVDQRGTYTGELFF	TRBD2	TRBV9	TRBJ2-2	.
TGTGCCAGCAGGGAGAACTGGGACAACTACGAGCAGTACTTC	CASRENWDNYEQYF	.	TRBV6-6	TRBJ2-7	.
TGTGCCAGTAGTATCCCTACTAGCGGGAGGGGTGACGATGAGCAGTTCTTC	CASSIPTSGRGDDEQFF	TRBD2	TRBV19	TRBJ2-1	.
TGTGCCAGCAGCTTGGTGGGGACAGTCAGGAACACTGAAGCTTTCTTT	CASSLVGTVRNTEAFF	TRBD1	TRBV5-6	TRBJ1-1	.
TGTGCCAGCAGACTGAGGGTCACCGGGGAGCTGTTTTTT	CASRLRVTGELFF	.	TRBV6-5	TRBJ2-2	.
TGTGCCAGCAGCTTATTTCCGCGGGAGAGGAATGAGCAGTTCTTC	CASSLFPRERNEQFF	TRBD2	TRBV7-9	TRBJ2-1	.
TGTGCCAGCAGCTTGGTGTTAGCGAGAACAGATACGCAGTATTTT	CASSLVLARTDTQYF	.	TRBV5-4	TRBJ2-3	.
TGCAGCGGCCGACTAGCGGGGCAATACAATGAGCAGTTCTTC	CSGRLAGQYNEQFF	TRBD2	TRBV29-1	TRBJ2-1	.
TGTGCCAGCAGCAGACAGGGGGCTAATCAGCCCCAGCATTTT	CASSRQGANQPQHF	TRBD1	TRBV6-5	TRBJ1-5	.
TGTGCCAGCAGCTTAGGCCGGGACAGCCCAAGTGGCTACACCTTC	CASSLGRDSPSGYTF	TRBD1	TRBV11-3	TRBJ1-2	.
TGTGCCAGCTCACCACCACAGGTTACCTCTGGAAACACCATATATTTT	CASSPPQVTSGNTIYF	.	TRBV18	TRBJ1-3	.
TGCGCCAGCAGCCAAGACCTCTCGGGGGTCGGCAATCAGCCCCAGCATTTT	CASSQDLSGVGNQPQHF	.	TRBV4-1	TRBJ1-5	.
TGCAGTGCTAGTGTAGCGGGTTACAATGAGCAGTTCTTC	CSASVAGYNEQFF	TRBD2	TRBV20-1	TRBJ2-1	.
TGCGCCAGCAGCTTGGGACTAGCGGTGGCCTACAATGAGCAGTTCTTC	CASSLGLAVAYNEQFF	TRBD2	TRBV5-1	TRBJ2-1	.